Below, 11 T cell receptor beta chains from the same sample are listed, as sequenced in a study of blood T cells in healthy people across ages (dated by TCRdb to between 2015 and 2016). Libraries were made using 5' RACE. For sequencing, an Illumina HiSeq 2500 was employed. The second PCR ran for roughly 6 to 11 cycles and used a J-beta primer mix along with a sample-barcoded 5' primer. TCRdb trimmed the raw reads at Q25, called clones with MiXCR and kept productive beta chains. Here each entry gathers all rows of one CDR3 protein and keeps the most common genes and DNA. This sample comprises hundreds of thousands of distinct CDR3 sequences, roughly 41% of them detected only once. The ten largest make up 20% to 25% of the sample. The specimen sequenced was blood. These receptors were obtained from a woman aged 60 to 75 in good health.

The V call is TRBV2, the J call TRBJ2-5; no definite D call. The V end lost 1 base, the J end lost 0 bases, and 9 bases lay between the germline ends. CDR3 size: 15 residues. The germline V gene has CDR1 SNHLY and CDR2 FYNNEI. Here the CDR3 reads CASSEVTPYQETQYF. The CDR3 DNA reads TGTGCCAGCAGTGAAGTAACTCCGTACCAAGAGACCCAGTACTTC.

The rearrangement links TRBV7-2 to TRBJ2-1, with D perhaps matching TRBD2 (6 bases). Germline assignment: CDR1 SGHTA and CDR2 FQGNSA. The germline V and J ends were trimmed by 4 bases and 3 bases, with 16 bases remaining between them. The CDR3 runs to 16 residues. The CDR3 spells CASSYPHGTGYNEQFF. The CDR3 nucleotides are TGTGCCAGCAGCTACCCCCACGGGACTGGCTACAATGAGCAGTTCTTC.

As concerns this clonotype: This may arise from a read error, as a much more abundant clone is one base away. V is TRBV9 and J is TRBJ2-3, with 14 positions matching TRBD2. Germline V CDR1 and CDR2: SGDLS, YYNGEE. Germline trimming cut 4 bases from V and 2 bases from J; bases unmatched to any gene: 15. CDR3 length equals 20 residues. The CDR3 sequence is CASSPIDGGTSGRPTDTQYF. As DNA, the CDR3 is TGTGCCAGCAGCCCTATTGACGGGGGGACTAGCGGGAGACCCACAGATACGCAGTATTTT. Supplemented by reference TRBV9 and TRBJ2-3, the full variable domain reads DSGVTQTPKHLITATGQRVTLRCSPRSGDLSVYWYQQSLDQGLQFLIQYYNGEERAKGNILERFSAQQFPDLHSELNLSSLELGDSALYFCASSPIDGGTSGRPTDTQYFGPGTRLTVL.

The rearrangement uses TRBV6-2 or TRBV6-3 and TRBJ1-4; TRBD1 matches at 7 bases. The CDR3 sequence is 16 residues long. V gave up 3 bases and J gave up 3 bases; unmatched junction bases: 7. Germline lookup yields CDR1 MNHEY and CDR2 SVGEGT. The CDR3, as DNA: TGTGCCAGCAGTTATCTATCGGGACAGCCTAATGAAAAACTGTTTTTT. Translating gives CASSYLSGQPNEKLFF.

On this clonotype: Since a much larger clone is just one base distant, this may be a read error. The chain links TRBV7-2 to TRBJ2-1; a weak D match, TRBD1 (6 bases). Germline CDR1 and CDR2: SGHTA and FQGNSA. V lost 5 bases and J lost 9, with 14 bases in between. The CDR3 is 13 amino acids. CDR3 in DNA: TGTGCCAGCAGCGGCCAGGGGTCTGGTGAGCAGTTCTTC. Translation: CASSGQGSGEQFF.

Turning to this clonotype: Just one base apart from a much larger clone, this may be a read error. This chain connects TRBV4-2 to TRBJ2-1; 10 nucleotides line up with TRBD2. Germline lookup yields CDR1 LGHNA and CDR2 YNFKEQ. V was clipped by 4 bases and J by 2 bases; unmatched bases: 5. This CDR3 is 16 amino acids long. CDR3 coding DNA: TGTGCCAGCAGCCGAGCGGGACTAGCGACCTACAATGAGCAGTTCTTC. Translating it yields CASSRAGLATYNEQFF.

This chain links TRBV30 with TRBJ2-1; 10 nucleotides match TRBD2. CDR3 size: 13 residues. Germline CDR1 GTSNPN, CDR2 SVGIG (reference sequence). The J segment lost 7 bases and the V segment lost 2 bases, leaving 2 bases of the junction unmatched. CDR3: CAWSSGGGNEQFF. Written as DNA, the CDR3 is TGTGCCTGGAGTAGCGGGGGGGGAAATGAGCAGTTCTTC.

This clonotype was seen only a few times. The chain uses TRBV20-1 and TRBJ2-3, with 10 positions matching TRBD2. Germline V CDR1 and CDR2: DFQATT, SNEGSKA (reference sequence). This CDR3 has 17 residues. The trim removed 5 bases at V and 2 bases at J, leaving 13 bases unmatched. The CDR3 DNA reads TGCAGTGCTCTTAGGGGGGTACTAGCGGGAAACACAGATACGCAGTATTTT. Residues: CSALRGVLAGNTDTQYF.

The chain carries TRBV29-1 and TRBJ1-2; D gene unclear. The germline CDR1 and CDR2 sequences are SQVTM and ANQGSEA. CDR3 size: 12 residues. V lost 2 bases to trimming and J lost 4 bases, with 8 bases between them. CDR3 DNA sequence: TGCAGCGTTGAAAATAATTTCTATGGCTACACCTTC. Translating it yields CSVENNFYGYTF.

The chain uses TRBV20-1 and TRBJ2-7, with 8 bases aligning to TRBD2. Per the germline V gene, CDR1 is DFQATT and CDR2 is SNEGSKA (reference sequence). The CDR3 has 16 amino acids. J lost 0 bases, V lost 3 bases, and 10 bases had no gene match. The CDR3 loop is CSASPSGGLSSYEQYF. Here the CDR3 DNA reads TGCAGTGCTAGCCCCAGCGGGGGACTGAGCTCCTACGAGCAGTACTTC.

This clonotype has only a few counts. The V call is TRBV30, the J call TRBJ2-7, with 7 bases fitting TRBD1. Germline V CDR1 and CDR2: GTSNPN, SVGIG (reference sequence). The CDR3 runs 13 residues. The V segment lost 5 bases and the J segment 0 bases; nucleotides outside the gene matches: 4. The CDR3 spells CAWETGNSYEQYF. CDR3 in DNA: TGTGCCTGGGAGACAGGGAACTCCTACGAGCAGTACTTC.